The source of this T cell receptor beta chain is a study of T-cell memory formation after mild COVID-19 (dated by TCRdb to the early 2020s). Study-wide context: TCR sequence clusters from the two donors were largely donor specific. In a couple of donors, T-cell clones that expanded and contracted after mild COVID-19 were followed by sequencing TCRalpha and TCRbeta repertoires longitudinally. The cohort comprised two young, previously healthy adult volunteers, one female and one male. Overall results and qualifications from the work: Clones contracting from day 15 to 85 had balanced CD4/CD8 phenotypes, while a second wave expanding from day 15 to 37 was biased towards CD4+. Some responding clones were detected in pre-infection memory, which suggested that pre-existing cross-reactive memory T cells had joined the SARS-CoV-2 response. The study included only a couple of mild cases, and larger cohorts that include severe cases with pre-infection samples were judged to be necessary. SARS-CoV-2 specificity of the second-wave clones peaking on day 37 was not confirmed. Contracting CD4+ clones were found mainly in CM and EM memory subsets, while CD8+ clones were enriched in EMRA.

PBMCs were isolated by Ficoll-Paque density gradient centrifugation. Via the germline V gene, CDR1 is SGHTA and CDR2 FQGNSA. V is clipped by 5 bases and J by 5 bases, and the sequence between their germline boundaries is 15 bases long. CDR3 length: 14 amino acids, cysteine to phenylalanine. Only the CDR3 DNA is retained, 42 bases long and in frame from the first base. Sequencing instrument: Illumina NovaSeq 6000. TCRalpha and TCRbeta cDNA libraries were constructed by 5'RACE with constant-segment primers, with sample barcodes and unique molecular identifiers being introduced. RNA was extracted from every sample with Trizol reagent. Amplification of the libraries took two PCR steps, and the second step added a second sample barcode plus Illumina TruSeq adapters. Libraries were sequenced on an Illumina NovaSeq with 2 x 150 bp paired-end reads. As for the authors' bioinformatics: Demultiplexing of reads and collapsing into UMI-guided consensus sequences were performed with migec v1.2.7. Using mixcr v2.1.11, the UMI consensuses were aligned to TRA and TRB V and J templates and assembled into clonotypes. A clonotype was counted as expanded or contracted only when both edgeR and NoisET called the clonotype significant, with the noise models trained on biological replicates. For edgeR calls, the thresholds were a false discovery rate-adjusted p below 0.01 and a log2 fold-change of 1. As an exploratory analysis of dynamics, max-normalized trajectories of the 1000 most abundant clonotypes were examined with PCA combined with hierarchical clustering. Separately sequenced CD4+ and CD8+ repertoires were used to assign a CD4 or CD8 phenotype to each responding clone. TCRdb reprocessed the public reads (quality trimming at Q25 with fastp, clone calling with MiXCR) and kept in-frame beta chains. Each entry is one CDR3 protein sequence, shown with its most common DNA and genes. The V and J calls were determined by TCRdb, not by the authors. Within this sample are around 440,000 distinct CDR3 sequences, with about 20% of them counted one time only. The top ten clones comprise roughly 12% of the sample.

In the case of this clonotype: Its antigen specificity is not known. Per-base qualities were not stored, and no clone one base away is much larger.

The chain links TRBV7-2 with TRBJ1-2, with a tentative D gene TRBD1 over 6 matching bases. This sequence was found in an adult woman who had mild COVID-19 (a few samples of this study predate the infection). The sample titles of this study are shuffled in the database, so cell type and time point are left out; the donor was told from shared clones. The material sequenced was PBMCs or a T cell subset sorted from them (not recorded which). The encoded CDR3 is CASSRGKGRYGYTF. The nucleotides read TGTGCCAGCAGCAGGGGGAAAGGGAGGTATGGCTACACCTTC.